One and the same sample provided the 16 T cell receptor beta chains below, sequenced in a study of T cell repertoires in cytomegalovirus infection. One entry per CDR3 protein results from TCRdb running MiXCR on the reads. This sample has under 150,000 distinct CDR3 sequences, with approximately 9.2% found just once. Specimen: PBMCs. All receptors derive from a human donor in good health (CMV status not recorded). Some clones in this sample may be carry-over from other donors' samples.

The J gene is TRBJ1-2, the V gene TRBV29-1; possible D gene TRBD1, 5 bases. V shed 4 bases and J shed 0 bases, with 6 bases lying between them. CDR3 length equals 12 residues. In germline, CDR1 is SQVTM, CDR2 ANQGSEA. CDR3 region: CSVGGPNYGYTF. For the CDR3, the DNA is TGCAGCGTTGGGGGCCCTAACTATGGCTACACCTTC.

This clonotype has only a few counts. The J gene is TRBJ1-2, the V gene TRBV29-1; no reliable D call. The germline V and J ends were trimmed by 7 bases and 7 bases, with 13 bases remaining between them. Looked up from germline, CDR1 is SQVTM and CDR2 is ANQGSEA. The CDR3 is 11 residues long. CDR3 sequence reads: CSARSGSGYTF. CDR3 DNA: TGCAGCGCCCGTTCGGGGTCTGGCTACACCTTC.

This clonotype has ten or more counts. The DNA for the CDR3 is TGTGCCAGTAGTATCCCTTCGACGGGACAGGGTGAAGCTTTCTTT. Protein: CASSIPSTGQGEAFF. The rearrangement joins TRBV19 to TRBJ1-1; 9 nucleotides agree with TRBD1. This CDR3 spans 15 amino acids. Per germline, CDR1 LNHDA and CDR2 SQIVND (reference sequence). V lost 3 bases, J lost 7 bases, and 9 bases stayed unmatched.

This chain links TRBV29-1 with TRBJ2-2; the D gene is possibly TRBD1 (5 bases). The germline V and J ends were trimmed by 5 bases and 2 bases, with 9 bases remaining between them. Germline V gene lookup returns CDR1 SQVTM and CDR2 ANQGSEA. The CDR3 totals 13 residues. CDR3 DNA: TGCAGCGTTATTCAGGGCAACACCGGGGAGCTGTTTTTT. The encoded protein is CSVIQGNTGELFF.

This clonotype showed up many times. The chain joins TRBV2 to TRBJ1-6; TRBD1 might be the D (6 bases). Germline V gene sequence: CDR1 SNHLY, CDR2 FYNNEI. The CDR3 length is 16 residues. V lost 5 bases and J 0 bases, leaving 11 bases between the germline ends. The CDR3 is CASSPDRSSYNSPLHF. The CDR3 DNA reads TGTGCCAGCAGTCCCGACAGGAGCTCCTATAATTCACCCCTCCACTTT.

This clonotype has ten or more counts. The chain has TRBV6-2 or TRBV6-3 and TRBJ2-5; no clear D gene. CDR3 length: 15 residues. Germline V gene lookup returns CDR1 MNHEY and CDR2 SVGEGT. Between the trimmed V and J ends, which lost 2 bases and 5 bases, there was a span of 15 bases. The CDR3 is CASSYGQDDLETQYF. In DNA, the CDR3 is TGTGCCAGCAGTTACGGCCAGGACGATCTTGAGACCCAGTACTTC.

The rearrangement joins TRBV12-3 or TRBV12-4 to TRBJ2-7; the match to TRBD2 covers 7 bases. The CDR3 is made up of 14 amino acids. V trimming: 0 bases; J trimming: 5 bases; junction bases outside the gene matches: 4. CDR3 sequence reads: CASSLAGGSDEQYF. The CDR3, as DNA: TGTGCCAGCAGTTTAGCGGGGGGGAGTGACGAGCAGTACTTC.

This clonotype appeared a few times. The chain carries TRBV2 and TRBJ2-3, with D perhaps being TRBD1 or TRBD2 (5 bases each). Trimming removed 6 bases from V and 2 bases from J, with 9 bases in between. The CDR3 contains 13 residues. CDR1 is SNHLY and CDR2 is FYNNEI in the germline V gene. CDR3 loop: CASSRGDTDTQYF. The CDR3 bases are TGTGCCAGCAGCCGAGGGGACACAGATACGCAGTATTTT.

This clonotype occurred many times. This chain links TRBV29-1 with TRBJ2-3; possibly TRBD1 for D (8 bases). This CDR3 is built from 12 residues. CDR1 is SQVTM, CDR2 ANQGSEA, per germline. Trimming removed 6 bases from V and 4 bases from J, with 11 bases in between. The CDR3 coding sequence is TGCAGCGTCACAGGGGGGGCAGATACGCAGTATTTT. Amino acid sequence: CSVTGGADTQYF.

Ten or more counts support this clonotype. The chain combines TRBV7-2 with TRBJ1-3, with TRBD1 matching over 9 bases. V shed 5 bases, J shed 4 bases, and the junction held 3 bases outside the gene matches. Germline V gene sequence: CDR1 SGHTA, CDR2 FQGNSA. The CDR3 runs 14 residues. CDR3 in DNA: TGTGCCAGCAGCGAAGGGACAGGGGGAAACACCATATATTTT. It yields the protein CASSEGTGGNTIYF.

In this sample, this clonotype turned up many times. The V call is TRBV7-2, the J call TRBJ1-2; D gene ambiguous. Germline V gene data show CDR1 as SGHTA and CDR2 as FQGNSA. The CDR3 is 14 amino acids. V lost 5 bases and J 3 bases, leaving 13 bases between the germline ends. CDR3 sequence reads: CASSPSGSYYGYTF. CDR3 coding DNA: TGTGCCAGCAGCCCGTCGGGTTCCTACTATGGCTACACCTTC.

This clonotype was recorded a few times. The chain couples TRBV20-1 to TRBJ1-5; maybe TRBD1 (5 bases). The V gene lost 4 bases and the J gene lost 4 bases, with 8 bases spanning the gap. Germline loops: CDR1 DFQATT, CDR2 SNEGSKA (reference sequence). The length of the CDR3 is 12 residues. CDR3 DNA sequence: TGCAGTGCTAACTGGGGGAATCAGCCCCAGCATTTT. Encoded protein: CSANWGNQPQHF.

This clonotype has a count of ten or more. V and J are TRBV7-6 and TRBJ2-5, with D hard to call. The CDR3 is 12 amino acids. V lost 4 bases to trimming and J lost 5 bases, with 8 bases between them. Germline assignment: CDR1 SGHVS and CDR2 FNYEAQ. In DNA form, the CDR3 reads TGTGCCAGCAGCTGGCTTCGGGAGACCCAGTACTTC. Protein: CASSWLRETQYF.

V usage is TRBV2 and J usage is TRBJ1-1; possible D gene TRBD1, 6 bases. The CDR3 is 15 residues long. Germline CDR1 reads SNHLY; CDR2 reads FYNNEI. V dropped 5 bases and J dropped 4 bases, with 17 bases sitting between them. The CDR3: CASSPATGWGTEAFF. CDR3 bases: TGTGCCAGCAGTCCTGCGACAGGTTGGGGCACTGAAGCTTTCTTT.

This clonotype was picked up many times. This chain links TRBV7-2 with TRBJ1-2; possible D gene TRBD1, 5 bases. CDR1 and CDR2 (germline): SGHTA, FQGNSA. The CDR3 is 14 residues long. Trimming took off 0 bases at V and 8 bases at J, with 13 bases between the two ends. The CDR3 protein is CASSLAVGGGGYTF. In DNA, the CDR3 is TGTGCCAGCAGCTTAGCGGTTGGGGGAGGGGGCTACACCTTC.

The sample holds a few counts of this clonotype. The genes are TRBV20-1 and TRBJ2-5, with 8 bases that match TRBD1. This CDR3 region has 14 residues. V gave up 2 bases and J gave up 6 bases; unmatched junction bases: 8. Germline assignment: CDR1 DFQATT and CDR2 SNEGSKA (reference sequence). The CDR3 nucleotides are TGCAGTGCTAGATCGCAGGGGGCAGGAAAGACCCAGTACTTC. This codes for CSARSQGAGKTQYF.